These 25 T cell receptor beta chains were all obtained from the same sample, sequenced in a study of T cell responses to AZD1222 COVID-19 vaccine. Measured with immunoSEQ multiplex PCR; TCRdb has only the in-frame clones, and not every one. The table records about 140,000 clones, roughly nine tenths of them present only once. Sequencing used peripheral blood, obtained 28 days after the second AZD1222 dose. These receptors all come from an adult who received the AZD1222 COVID-19 vaccine.

There are a few counts of this clone. The rearrangement links TRBV5-4 to TRBJ1-6; D is ambiguous. Germline assignment: CDR1 SGHNT and CDR2 YYREEE (reference sequence). This CDR3 contains 12 residues. Between the trimmed V and J ends, which lost 0 bases and 6 bases, there was a span of 1 base. This CDR3 reads CASSLVNSPLHF. DNA of the CDR3: TGTGCCAGCAGCTTGGTTAATTCACCCCTCCACTTT.

V and J are TRBV4-1 and TRBJ2-7, with 7 bases lining up with TRBD2. There are 13 residues in the CDR3. V trimming: 4 bases; J trimming: 4 bases; junction bases outside the gene matches: 4. The germline V gene has CDR1 MGHRA and CDR2 YSYEKL. CDR3: CASSRSAGYEQYF. The CDR3 DNA reads as TGCGCCAGCAGCCGCTCAGCGGGGTACGAGCAGTACTTC.

The chain carries TRBV5-1 and TRBJ1-6; no clear D gene. V was trimmed by 6 bases and J by 1 base, leaving 8 bases between them. The CDR3 is made up of 14 amino acids. CDR1 SGHRS and CDR2 YFSETQ come from the germline V gene. The CDR3 spells CASTADSYNSPLHF. Here the CDR3 DNA reads TGCGCCAGCACCGCGGATTCCTATAATTCACCCCTCCACTTT.

The chain uses TRBV15 and TRBJ1-1; D gene uncertain. V lost 8 bases, J lost 0 bases, and 7 bases lay in between. The CDR3 consists of 12 residues. Looked up from germline, CDR1 is LNHNV and CDR2 is YYDKDF (reference sequence). CDR3 region: CATATMNTEAFF. The CDR3 DNA reads TGTGCCACCGCCACAATGAACACTGAAGCTTTCTTT.

The chain recombines TRBV10-2 with TRBJ1-5; 7 nucleotides align to TRBD1. Trimming removed 6 bases from V and 7 bases from J; junction bases left unmatched: 6. This CDR3 region has 13 residues. From germline, CDR1 is WSHSY and CDR2 SAAADI. CDR3 nucleotides: TGCGCCAGCAGGACAGGGATGGGACAGCCCCAGCATTTT. Translating it yields CASRTGMGQPQHF.

The chain links TRBV28 to TRBJ1-1, with D possibly matching TRBD1 (6 bases). The CDR3 extends over 12 amino acids. Germline V gives CDR1 MDHEN, CDR2 SYDVKM. V lost 2 bases and J lost 8, with 9 bases in between. The CDR3 sequence: CASSLRGREAFF. CDR3 DNA: TGTGCCAGCAGTTTAAGGGGGAGAGAAGCTTTCTTT.

The chain employs TRBV11-2 and TRBJ2-7; TRBD2 aligns across 14 bases. Germline V gene sequence: CDR1 SGHAT, CDR2 FQNNGV. The CDR3 is made up of 16 amino acids. Trimming cost V 1 base and J 9 bases; bases outside gene matches: 8. The DNA for the CDR3 is TGTGCCAGCAGCTTAGTCCTGACTAGCGGGAGGGCGGTGCAGTACTTC. Amino acid sequence: CASSLVLTSGRAVQYF.

The V call is TRBV6-5, the J call TRBJ2-5; no reliable D call. V gave up 6 bases and J gave up 4 bases, with 12 bases separating them. This CDR3 contains 13 residues. Germline V gene data show CDR1 as MNHEY and CDR2 as SVGAGI. The CDR3 spells CASRLWLGETQYF. For the CDR3, the DNA is TGTGCCAGCAGACTGTGGCTAGGAGAGACCCAGTACTTC.

This clone was seen a single time. The J gene is TRBJ1-1, the V gene TRBV30, with D uncertain. The length of the CDR3 is 15 residues. Germline CDR1 GTSNPN, CDR2 SVGIG (reference sequence). With 7 bases removed from V and 0 bases from J, the gap between germline ends came to 18 bases. CDR3 in DNA: TGTGCCTACTTACCCGACGGACTCATGAACACTGAAGCTTTCTTT. This translates into CAYLPDGLMNTEAFF. Filled out from reference TRBV30 and TRBJ1-1, the complete variable domain reads SQTIHQWPATLVQPVGSPLSLECTVEGTSNPNLYWYRQAAGRGLQLLFYSVGIGQISSEVPQNLSASRPQDRQFILSSKKLLLSDSGFYLCAYLPDGLMNTEAFFGQGTRLTVV.

This clone showed up just a few times. The chain recombines TRBV6-5 with TRBJ2-7, with TRBD1 matching over 8 bases. Per germline, CDR1 MNHEY and CDR2 SVGAGI. J gave up 7 bases and V 9 bases, and 14 bases lay outside the gene matches. This CDR3 has 14 amino acids. CDR3 residues: CARIPGQAFEEQYV. CDR3 DNA: TGTGCCAGAATACCGGGACAGGCGTTTGAAGAGCAGTACGTC.

The chain joins TRBV7-2 to TRBJ1-2; 9 nucleotides match TRBD1. The CDR3 is made up of 15 amino acids. V gave up 7 bases and J gave up 4 bases; unmatched junction bases: 10. From germline, CDR1 is SGHTA and CDR2 FQGNSA. In DNA, the CDR3 is TGTGCCAGCACCAAAGACAGGGGGATGATCTATGGCTACACCTTC. This encodes CASTKDRGMIYGYTF.

The gene calls are TRBV6-5 and TRBJ2-5; 7 bases are a match to TRBD1. The ends lost 6 bases at V and 1 base at J; junction bases unmatched: 5. Germline lookup yields CDR1 MNHEY and CDR2 SVGAGI. This CDR3 region has 14 residues. In DNA, the CDR3 is TGTGCCAGCAGAACAGGGGCACCCCAAGAGACCCAGTACTTC. Residues: CASRTGAPQETQYF.

V usage is TRBV9 and J usage is TRBJ2-2; D unresolved. With 0 bases removed from V and 5 bases from J, the gap between germline ends came to 5 bases. The CDR3 totals 13 residues. CDR1 SGDLS and CDR2 YYNGEE come from the germline V gene. The CDR3 nucleotides read TGTGCCAGCAGCGTAGACGTGACCGGGGAGCTGTTTTTT. Translation: CASSVDVTGELFF.

The chain joins TRBV10-1 to TRBJ2-7; D ambiguous. The CDR3 sequence is 10 residues long. The ends were cut back, 10 bases at V and 7 bases at J, with 11 bases in the middle. In germline, CDR1 is WNHNN, CDR2 SYGVQD (reference sequence). The CDR3 region is CATPLREQYF. The CDR3 nucleotides are TGCGCCACCCCCCTTAGGGAGCAGTACTTC.

This clone appeared a single time. The chain joins TRBV9 to TRBJ1-2; 7 bases fit TRBD1. The CDR3 is 14 residues long. V lost 3 bases to trimming and J lost 4 bases; unmatched junction nucleotides: 6. The germline V gene encodes CDR1 SGDLS and CDR2 YYNGEE. CDR3 sequence (DNA): TGTGCCAGCAGCGCCTACGGGACAGCCTATGGCTACACCTTC. Translating gives CASSAYGTAYGYTF.

A single count supports this clone. The chain is built from TRBV5-1 and TRBJ1-3, with D unresolved. The V gene lost 7 bases and the J gene lost 2 bases, with 10 bases spanning the gap. Per germline, CDR1 SGHRS and CDR2 YFSETQ. This CDR3 contains 13 residues. CDR3 DNA: TGCGCCAGCGCGGAGGCGGCTGGAAACACCATATATTTT. It encodes CASAEAAGNTIYF.

The chain carries TRBV2 and TRBJ2-3; the D gene is possibly TRBD1 (6 bases). The CDR3 has 15 residues. Germline V gives CDR1 SNHLY, CDR2 FYNNEI. V was trimmed by 8 bases and J by 3 bases, leaving 18 bases between them. In DNA, the CDR3 is TGTGCCAGCGGCAGGGGAGATGGGGCGACAGATACGCAGTATTTT. It is translated as CASGRGDGATDTQYF.

The chain joins TRBV5-4 to TRBJ1-5, with D unresolved. The CDR3 covers 15 residues. CDR1 is SGHNT, CDR2 YYREEE, per germline (reference sequence). V was shortened by 4 bases and J by 2 bases, with 13 bases between the two germline ends. This CDR3 reads CASSLGTAGNQPQHF. CDR3 coding DNA: TGTGCCAGCAGCCTAGGAACGGCGGGCAATCAGCCCCAGCATTTT. Full variable domain (missing parts from reference TRBV5-4 and TRBJ1-5): ETGVTQSPTHLIKTRGQQVTLRCSSQSGHNTVSWYQQALGQGPQFIFQYYREEENGRGNFPPRFSGLQFPNYSSELNVNALELDDSALYLCASSLGTAGNQPQHFGDGTRLSIL.

The V and J genes are TRBV7-9 and TRBJ2-1; D ambiguous. This CDR3 comprises 12 residues. Germline values: CDR1 SEHNR, CDR2 FQNEAQ (reference sequence). Between the trimmed V and J ends, which lost 1 base and 7 bases, there was a span of 5 bases. CDR3 sequence reads: CASSLDPNEQFF. In nucleotides, the CDR3 is TGTGCCAGCAGCTTAGACCCAAATGAGCAGTTCTTC.

On this clone itself: The junction departs from the called germline gene at one end, perhaps through a read error. The rearrangement links TRBV10-2 to TRBJ1-1; maybe TRBD1 (6 bases). Germline V lookup: CDR1 WSHSY, CDR2 SAAADI. The CDR3 has 14 residues. The CDR3, as DNA: TGCGCCAGCAGTGAAGGGACACCGAACGCTGAAGCTTTCTTT. Protein product: CASSEGTPNAEAFF.

V and J are TRBV7-3 and TRBJ2-3; maybe TRBD1 (5 bases). V lost 2 bases and J lost 0, with 15 bases in between. Germline CDR1 SGHTA, CDR2 FQGTGA. The CDR3 loop spans 17 amino acids. CDR3 residues: CASSLAGHDASTDTQYF. In nucleotides, the CDR3 is TGTGCCAGCAGCTTAGCCGGACACGACGCGAGCACAGATACGCAGTATTTT.

The CDR3 reads CASSWGQPYNSPLHF. CDR3 DNA: TGTGCCAGCAGTTGGGGACAGCCCTATAATTCACCCCTCCACTTT. The chain employs TRBV27 and TRBJ1-6, with TRBD1 matching 7 bases. The V gene's germline CDR1 is MNHEY and CDR2 SMNVEV (reference sequence). This CDR3 comprises 15 residues. V shed 4 bases and J 2 bases; nucleotides not matched to a gene: 2.

DNA of the CDR3: TGTGCCTGGAGTAGTTGGGGGGGAATCCTCAATGAGCAGTTCTTC. Translation gives CAWSSWGGILNEQFF. The chain is built from TRBV30 and TRBJ2-1; 7 bases agree with TRBD2. CDR1 is GTSNPN and CDR2 is SVGIG in the germline V gene (reference sequence). This CDR3 has 15 amino acids. After removal of 2 bases from V and 6 bases from J, the junction contained 10 bases not matched to a gene.

This chain joins TRBV2 and TRBJ2-3, with 7 bases fitting TRBD1. Unmatched junction bases numbered 6, after V lost 4 bases and J lost 2 bases. The CDR3 consists of 15 residues. Germline V gene lookup returns CDR1 SNHLY and CDR2 FYNNEI. CDR3 bases: TGTGCCAGCAGTGTTCGGACAGGCTACACAGATACGCAGTATTTT. Translating it yields CASSVRTGYTDTQYF.

The chain employs TRBV3-1 (or the pseudogene TRBV3-2) and TRBJ1-2; D is perhaps TRBD1 (6 bases). V was pared by 1 base and J by 2 bases, with 8 bases between. Looked up from germline, CDR1 is LGHDT and CDR2 is YNNKEL (reference sequence). This CDR3 has 14 residues. This CDR3 is CASSQGQGNYGYTF. DNA of the CDR3: TGTGCCAGCAGCCAAGGCCAGGGGAACTATGGCTACACCTTC.